Below are 22 T cell receptor beta chains sequenced from a single sample in a study of blood T cell dynamics during melanoma immunotherapy. The time point here: week 3, after first cycle of checkpoint inhibitor. This table comes from immunoSEQ multiplex PCR, and its TCRdb copy is limited to in-frame clones, with some not included. The sample carries about 5,600 clones, more than 75% recorded once. The material sequenced was blood, taken from a patient treated with checkpoint blockade. The receptors come from a human donor with melanoma. Some clones in this sample may be carry-over from other donors' samples.

This chain connects TRBV5-1 to TRBJ1-6, with unresolved D. Germline CDR1 is SGHRS and CDR2 is YFSETQ. The CDR3 is 13 amino acids. V was pared by 2 bases and J by 5 bases, with 5 bases between. The DNA of the CDR3 is TGCGCCAGCAGCTTAACAGATAATTCACCCCTCCACTTT. It translates to CASSLTDNSPLHF.

The J gene is TRBJ1-2, the V gene TRBV5-1, with 12 bases fitting TRBD1. J gave up 4 bases and V 7 bases, and 8 bases lay outside the gene matches. CDR3 length equals 15 residues. CDR1 and CDR2 from the germline V gene are SGHRS and YFSETQ. As DNA, the CDR3 is TGCGCCAGCCGGGAGGGGACAGGGGGCGGCTATGGCTACACCTTC. Protein: CASREGTGGGYGYTF.

This chain links TRBV5-4 with TRBJ1-3, with D possibly being TRBD1 (5 bases). CDR1 is SGHNT, CDR2 YYREEE, per germline (reference sequence). The CDR3 length is 16 residues. V gave up 4 bases and J gave up 0 bases, with 14 bases separating them. This chain's CDR3 is CASSQETRVSGNTIYF. CDR3 bases: TGTGCCAGCAGCCAAGAGACCAGGGTCTCTGGAAACACCATATATTTT.

The chain combines TRBV7-6 with TRBJ2-1; 8 nucleotides match TRBD2. V lost 2 bases and J lost 4; bases outside the gene matches: 7. Germline loops: CDR1 SGHVS, CDR2 FNYEAQ. This CDR3 comprises 16 residues. The CDR3 DNA sequence: TGTGCCAGCAGCTTATTCGCGGGGGGATTGTACAATGAGCAGTTCTTC. Its protein is CASSLFAGGLYNEQFF.

V usage is TRBV28 and J usage is TRBJ1-5; D is undetermined. The germline V and J ends were trimmed by 3 bases and 0 bases, with 9 bases remaining between them. The CDR3 loop spans 15 amino acids. The germline gives CDR1 MDHEN, CDR2 SYDVKM. In DNA, the CDR3 is TGTGCCAGCAGTTTGTTAAGGAATAGCAATCAGCCCCAGCATTTT. This translates into CASSLLRNSNQPQHF.

The J gene is TRBJ1-4, the V gene TRBV7-8; a weak D match, TRBD1 (5 bases). From germline, CDR1 is SGHVS and CDR2 FQNEAQ. Deletions cut 4 bases from V and 3 bases from J, with 12 bases between. The CDR3 is 15 amino acids. Here the CDR3 reads CASSSAQGPNEKLFF. As DNA, the CDR3 is TGTGCCAGCAGCTCGGCCCAGGGACCTAATGAAAAACTGTTTTTT.

This clone was seen once. The rearrangement joins TRBV4-1 to TRBJ1-2; D remains ambiguous. V dropped 0 bases and J dropped 4 bases, with 12 bases sitting between them. The CDR3 sequence is 15 residues long. CDR1 is MGHRA, CDR2 YSYEKL, per germline. CDR3 nucleotide sequence: TGCGCCAGCAGCCAAGATTCCGGCGGTCGCTATGGCTACACCTTC. Amino acids: CASSQDSGGRYGYTF.

This chain joins TRBV6-1 and TRBJ1-5; possibly TRBD1 for D (6 bases). The V gene lost 3 bases and the J gene lost 2 bases, with 14 bases spanning the gap. This CDR3 comprises 16 residues. Germline loops: CDR1 MNHNS, CDR2 SASEGT. This CDR3 reads CASSDWMGAGNQPQHF. CDR3 in DNA: TGTGCCAGCAGTGATTGGATGGGGGCAGGCAATCAGCCCCAGCATTTT.

V is TRBV5-1 and J is TRBJ2-3, with D perhaps TRBD2 (6 bases). Trimming left V 0 bases short and J 8 bases short, with 16 bases between. Germline V gene lookup returns CDR1 SGHRS and CDR2 YFSETQ. The CDR3 length is 15 residues. The CDR3 here is CASSLAPVREATQYF. The CDR3 DNA is TGCGCCAGCAGCTTGGCCCCCGTCAGGGAGGCTACGCAGTATTTT. Together with reference TRBV5-1 and TRBJ2-3, the CDR3 gives the full variable domain: KAGVTQTPRYLIKTRGQQVTLSCSPISGHRSVSWYQQTPGQGLQFLFEYFSETQRNKGNFPGRFSGRQFSNSRSEMNVSTLELGDSALYLCASSLAPVREATQYFGPGTRLTVL.

The chain employs TRBV4-2 and TRBJ2-7; perhaps TRBD2 as D (6 bases). CDR1 is LGHNA and CDR2 is YNFKEQ in the germline V gene. The CDR3 loop spans 14 amino acids. V lost 5 bases, J lost 6 bases, and 17 bases lay in between. The CDR3 here is CASSLVASVAEQYF. In nucleotides, the CDR3 is TGTGCCAGCAGCTTGGTGGCTAGCGTAGCCGAGCAGTACTTC.

The gene calls are TRBV2 and TRBJ1-3; D is ambiguous. Germline V lookup: CDR1 SNHLY, CDR2 FYNNEI. V dropped 7 bases and J dropped 0 bases, with 13 bases sitting between them. The CDR3 runs 15 residues. CDR3 coding DNA: TGTGCCAGCAAAAGACAAATGAGCTCTGGAAACACCATATATTTT. Protein: CASKRQMSSGNTIYF.

The sample holds one count of this clone. V usage is TRBV6-6 and J usage is TRBJ2-1, with D hard to call. The germline CDR1 and CDR2 sequences are MNHNY and SVGAGI (reference sequence). The CDR3 covers 14 residues. The V end lost 8 bases, the J end lost 0 bases, and 11 bases lay between the germline ends. The DNA for the CDR3 is TGTGCCAGCGCTCCCCGCAGCTCCTACAATGAGCAGTTCTTC. It yields the protein CASAPRSSYNEQFF.

The chain combines TRBV5-1 with TRBJ1-1; possible D gene TRBD1, 6 bases. V lost 4 bases to trimming and J lost 2 bases, with 12 bases between them. This CDR3 has 14 residues. Germline V gene lookup returns CDR1 SGHRS and CDR2 YFSETQ. Here the CDR3 reads CASSEQGLNTEAFF. The CDR3 DNA is TGCGCCAGCAGCGAACAGGGACTTAACACTGAAGCTTTCTTT.

The chain joins TRBV5-1 to TRBJ1-1; possible D gene TRBD1, 6 bases. The germline gives CDR1 SGHRS, CDR2 YFSETQ. Trimming shortened V by 0 bases and J by 1 base, and 7 bases separated the two germline ends. The CDR3 totals 14 residues. The CDR3 DNA sequence: TGCGCCAGCAGCTTGGCAGGGGCGAACACTGAAGCTTTCTTT. Its translation: CASSLAGANTEAFF.

The chain recombines TRBV6-6 with TRBJ1-5, with D hard to call. The V end was cut by 5 bases, the J end by 4 bases, with 12 bases between. The CDR3 runs 14 residues. Germline lookup yields CDR1 MNHNY and CDR2 SVGAGI (reference sequence). CDR3 protein: CASSQLAANQPQHF. CDR3 DNA: TGTGCCAGCAGTCAGCTAGCTGCAAATCAGCCCCAGCATTTT.

The chain recombines TRBV7-9 with TRBJ2-5; D is possibly TRBD2 (6 bases). The J call is doubtful: the DNA matches TRBJ2-7 better. The CDR3 covers 14 residues. Germline CDR1 is SEHNR and CDR2 is FQNEAQ (reference sequence). Here the CDR3 DNA reads TGTGCCAGCAGCTTGGGGACTGTATCCTACGAGCAGTACTTC. The encoded protein is CASSLGTVSYEQYF.

The chain links TRBV9 to TRBJ1-3, with a possible D match to TRBD1 (5 bases). V gave up 4 bases and J gave up 5 bases, with 19 bases separating them. CDR3 size: 16 residues. Germline V CDR1 and CDR2: SGDLS, YYNGEE. The CDR3 protein is CASSPNWLGGRNTIYF. DNA for the CDR3: TGTGCCAGCAGCCCGAACTGGTTGGGGGGGAGAAACACCATATATTTT.

V gene TRBV2 combines with J gene TRBJ1-6, with D unclear. The germline V gene encodes CDR1 SNHLY and CDR2 FYNNEI. The CDR3 runs to 13 residues. Trimming cost V 6 bases and J 7 bases, with 10 bases left between them. CDR3 sequence (DNA): TGTGCCAGCAGGGCGGCGACGAATTCACCCCTCCACTTT. Protein product: CASRAATNSPLHF.

V is TRBV28 and J is TRBJ1-2; D call uncertain. V was trimmed by 8 bases and J by 2 bases, leaving 12 bases between them. The CDR3 is 13 residues long. Germline-derived CDR1 and CDR2 are MDHEN and SYDVKM. This CDR3 is CASLGPWNYGYTF. DNA of the CDR3: TGTGCCAGCCTCGGACCATGGAACTATGGCTACACCTTC.

The chain couples TRBV19 to TRBJ2-7; TRBD2 matches at 13 bases. CDR1 LNHDA and CDR2 SQIVND come from the germline V gene (reference sequence). The V gene end was trimmed by 3 bases and the J gene end by 5 bases; junction bases not matched to a gene: 1. This CDR3 has 14 residues. The CDR3 coding sequence is TGTGCCAGTAGTATTGGACTAGCGGGAGACGAGCAGTACTTC. It translates to CASSIGLAGDEQYF.

The chain recombines TRBV28 with TRBJ1-5; D is possibly TRBD1 (6 bases). Trimming shortened V by 1 base and J by 6 bases, and 10 bases separated the two germline ends. This CDR3 comprises 14 residues. Germline lookup yields CDR1 MDHEN and CDR2 SYDVKM. CDR3 DNA: TGTGCCAGCAGTTTATTGCAGGGGACTCAGCCCCAGCATTTT. This gives the protein CASSLLQGTQPQHF.

The chain combines TRBV11-2 with TRBJ2-7, with 14 bases identical to TRBD2. Germline CDR1 reads SGHAT; CDR2 reads FQNNGV. After removal of 7 bases from V and 0 bases from J, the junction contained 8 bases not matched to a gene. CDR3 size: 17 residues. CDR3 nucleotide sequence: TGTGCCAGCACCTTGGGACTAGCGGGGGACAGCTCCTACGAGCAGTACTTC. It specifies CASTLGLAGDSSYEQYF.